One sample yielded the 17 T cell receptor beta chains listed below, sequenced in a study of CD8 T cells in ankylosing spondylitis. TCRdb ran MiXCR on the 5' RACE reads and lists one entry per CDR3 protein. Of 200,000 to 250,000 distinct CDR3 sequences in the sample, around a quarter were seen once. The sequencing sample was made of blood, either unsorted or a sorted T cell fraction (not recorded which). Receptors originate from a male donor with ankylosing spondylitis or in good health (not recorded which).

At least ten counts were recorded for this clonotype. The CDR3 bases are TGTGCCAGCACCCCGCGTCCCTACAATGAGCAGTTCTTC. This translates into CASTPRPYNEQFF. The genes are TRBV12-3 or TRBV12-4 and TRBJ2-1, with no clear D. Between the trimmed V and J ends, which lost 7 bases and 2 bases, there was a span of 9 bases. The CDR3 is made up of 13 amino acids.

The chain has TRBV4-3 and TRBJ2-3; maybe TRBD2 (6 bases). CDR1 is LGHNA and CDR2 is YSLEER in the germline V gene. The CDR3 length is 15 residues. V lost 0 bases, J lost 2 bases, and 9 bases lay in between. The CDR3: CASSQDMRDTDTQYF. The CDR3 region has the DNA TGCGCCAGCAGCCAAGACATGCGGGACACAGATACGCAGTATTTT.

The table lists this clonotype with many counts. This chain links TRBV12-3 or TRBV12-4 with TRBJ2-1; D may correspond to TRBD1 or TRBD2 (5 bases each). Trimming left V 7 bases short and J 9 bases short, with 28 bases between. The CDR3 runs to 17 residues. Here the CDR3 reads CASIPPPGTPALGEQFF. In DNA form, the CDR3 reads TGTGCCAGCATCCCCCCCCCCGGGACGCCCGCCCTTGGTGAGCAGTTCTTC.

With regard to this clonotype: One end of the junction fails to match germline, which may point to a read error. The CDR3 spells CSSTPAGLLNTGELFF. In DNA form, the CDR3 reads TGTTCCAGCACCCCGGCCGGGCTCCTGAACACCGGGGAGCTGTTTTTT. The V call is TRBV12-3 or TRBV12-4, the J call TRBJ2-2; D call uncertain. This CDR3 region has 16 residues.

This clonotype was recorded many times. The CDR3, as DNA: TGTGCCATCAGCGACAGGCCCCGAAACATTCAGTACTTC. Protein sequence: CAISDRPRNIQYF. The chain employs TRBV10-3 and TRBJ2-4; perhaps TRBD1 as D (6 bases). The length of the CDR3 is 13 residues. V was cut by 6 bases and J by 6 bases, with 12 bases left in between. Germline V lookup: CDR1 ENHRY, CDR2 SYGVKD.

This clonotype came up once. The V and J genes are TRBV7-2 and TRBJ2-5; 13 positions match TRBD2. Germline CDR1 reads SGHTA; CDR2 reads FQGNSA. Unmatched junction bases numbered 9, after V lost 6 bases and J lost 2 bases. The CDR3 covers 17 residues. The CDR3 loop reads CASRAGLAGVSQETQYF. DNA of the CDR3: TGTGCCAGCAGAGCCGGACTAGCGGGAGTGTCTCAAGAGACCCAGTACTTC.

This clonotype appeared a few times. CDR3 coding DNA: TGTGCCAGCAGCTTCCAAGCCGGGAACCAGGGAGAGACCCAGTACTTC. Protein product: CASSFQAGNQGETQYF. This chain links TRBV7-2 with TRBJ2-5; D could derive from TRBD1 or TRBD2 (5 bases each). CDR1 is SGHTA and CDR2 is FQGNSA in the germline V gene. The CDR3 spans 16 residues. V was trimmed by 3 bases and J by 4 bases, leaving 18 bases between them.

The chain joins TRBV6-5 to TRBJ2-1; a possible D gene is TRBD1 (6 bases). The germline V gene encodes CDR1 MNHEY and CDR2 SVGAGI. The CDR3 length is 15 residues. Trimming took off 4 bases at V and 0 bases at J, with 10 bases between the two ends. The CDR3 nucleotides read TGTGCCAGCAGTTTTCGACAGGACTCCTACAATGAGCAGTTCTTC. Translated: CASSFRQDSYNEQFF.

Many counts were recorded for this clonotype. The gene calls are TRBV27 and TRBJ2-7; 7 nucleotides agree with TRBD1. CDR3 length equals 15 residues. Germline trimming cut 2 bases from V and 2 bases from J; bases unmatched to any gene: 6. Germline V gene sequence: CDR1 MNHEY, CDR2 SMNVEV (reference sequence). The DNA for the CDR3 is TGTGCCAGCAGTTTACGTCCCCAGGGGGCCTACGAGCAGTACTTC. Protein: CASSLRPQGAYEQYF.

This clonotype was seen many times. J is TRBJ1-6 and V is TRBV14; D perhaps matches TRBD1 (5 bases). Germline values: CDR1 SGHDN, CDR2 FVKESK. Trimming removed 4 bases from V and 14 bases from J, with 15 bases in between. This CDR3 region has 13 residues. CDR3 in DNA: TGTGCCAGCAGCCGCCGAGCCGGGACCTCCCTCCACTTT. This sequence encodes CASSRRAGTSLHF.

This clonotype showed up just once. The rearrangement joins TRBV27 to TRBJ1-5; no firm D call. Trimming took off 3 bases at V and 4 bases at J, with 10 bases between the two ends. Germline CDR1 MNHEY, CDR2 SMNVEV (reference sequence). The CDR3 has 14 amino acids. CDR3 loop: CASSLSGWNQPQHF. In DNA, the CDR3 is TGTGCCAGCAGTTTGTCGGGCTGGAATCAGCCCCAGCATTTT.

The rearrangement links TRBV6-1 to TRBJ2-1, with TRBD1 identical over 11 bases. Looked up from germline, CDR1 is MNHNS and CDR2 is SASEGT. The CDR3 contains 17 residues. Losses at the gene ends were 8 bases for V and 7 bases for J; bases not matched to a gene: 16. The CDR3 bases are TGTGCCAGCGTACCCCGGGACAGGGGGATCGGTGTTAATGAGCAGTTCTTC. Translation: CASVPRDRGIGVNEQFF.

The V and J genes are TRBV20-1 and TRBJ2-1; TRBD2 aligns across 8 bases. CDR3 size: 14 residues. Germline CDR1 is DFQATT and CDR2 is SNEGSKA (reference sequence). The ends lost 3 bases at V and 0 bases at J; junction bases unmatched: 1. The CDR3 nucleotides are TGCAGTGCTAGCGGGAGGGACTCCTACAATGAGCAGTTCTTC. The encoded protein is CSASGRDSYNEQFF.

The chain carries TRBV20-1 and TRBJ2-1; D gene ambiguous. Trimming left V 3 bases short and J 6 bases short, with 18 bases between. CDR3 length: 15 residues. Germline lookup yields CDR1 DFQATT and CDR2 SNEGSKA (reference sequence). As DNA, the CDR3 is TGCAGTGCTAGTGGCCAAGCCCCTTTTGTCAATGAGCAGTTCTTC. Translation gives CSASGQAPFVNEQFF.

The chain carries TRBV28 and TRBJ1-5; no firm D call. Germline CDR1 is MDHEN and CDR2 is SYDVKM. V was shortened by 8 bases and J by 4 bases, with 9 bases between the two germline ends. CDR3 length equals 12 residues. The CDR3 here is CASRAVNQPQHF. As DNA, the CDR3 is TGTGCCAGCCGCGCCGTGAATCAGCCCCAGCATTTT.

This clonotype was counted many times. V usage is TRBV6-2 or TRBV6-3 and J usage is TRBJ1-1, with D possibly TRBD1 on 5 matching bases. Germline V gene sequence: CDR1 MNHEY, CDR2 SVGEGT. This CDR3 contains 13 residues. Trimming took 5 bases from V and 10 from J, leaving 17 bases between them. CDR3 amino acids: CASSTGTVAGAFF. Written as DNA, the CDR3 is TGTGCCAGCAGTACCGGGACGGTAGCCGGAGCTTTCTTT.

This clonotype was observed many times. This chain links TRBV24-1 with TRBJ2-1; 12 bases fit TRBD2. In germline, CDR1 is KGHDR, CDR2 SFDVKD. CDR3 size: 16 residues. Trimming at V came to 4 bases and at J to 5 bases, leaving 5 bases not matched to a gene. The CDR3 region is CATSDPGLAGNNEQFF. The DNA for the CDR3 is TGTGCCACCAGTGACCCGGGACTAGCGGGCAACAATGAGCAGTTCTTC.